These 31 T cell receptor beta chains share one sample of origin, sequenced in a study of shared clonotypes between healthy human individuals. The repertoire was sequenced with immunoSEQ multiplex PCR; TCRdb's copy has only in-frame clones and lacks some. The repertoire has 110,000 or so clones, under 70% of them found once; the top ten carry approximately 25%. The specimen sequenced was memory CD8+ T cells sorted from blood. As to subset: CD45RO+ cells pooled with CCR7-negative TemRA cells. The receptor set was obtained from a woman aged 25 to 39 in good health.

This clone was counted a single time. The V gene is TRBV11-2, the J gene TRBJ2-7; unclear D gene. V lost 2 bases, J lost 4 bases, and 9 bases lay in between. This CDR3 contains 13 residues. Germline V CDR1 and CDR2: SGHAT, FQNNGV. CDR3 nucleotides: TGTGCCAGCAGCTTAATAGACGGGTACGAGCAGTACTTC. Amino acid sequence: CASSLIDGYEQYF. Together with reference TRBV11-2 and TRBJ2-7, the CDR3 gives the full variable domain: EAGVAQSPRYKIIEKRQSVAFWCNPISGHATLYWYQQILGQGPKLLIQFQNNGVVDDSQLPKDRFSAERLKGVDSTLKIQPAKLEDSAVYLCASSLIDGYEQYFGPGTRLTVT.

The chain is built from TRBV28 and TRBJ2-5, with D unclear. Germline CDR1 and CDR2: MDHEN and SYDVKM. V was shortened by 2 bases and J by 5 bases, with 15 bases between the two germline ends. The CDR3 has 15 amino acids. The CDR3 loop is CASSLKTFLGETQYF. CDR3 DNA: TGTGCCAGCAGTTTAAAGACTTTTCTTGGGGAGACCCAGTACTTC.

V and J are TRBV19 and TRBJ1-1; 9 bases fit TRBD1. Trimming at V came to 3 bases and at J to 5 bases, leaving 4 bases not matched to a gene. CDR3 length: 14 amino acids. CDR1 is LNHDA, CDR2 SQIVND, per germline (reference sequence). This chain's CDR3 is CASSIWTGETEAFF. The CDR3 coding sequence is TGTGCCAGTAGTATTTGGACAGGGGAAACTGAAGCTTTCTTT.

The V call is TRBV7-9, the J call TRBJ2-1; tentative D call: TRBD2 (5 bases). Germline assignment: CDR1 SEHNR and CDR2 FQNEAQ (reference sequence). Trimming removed 0 bases from V and 6 bases from J, with 15 bases in between. There are 16 residues in the CDR3. CDR3 in DNA: TGTGCCAGCAGCTTAGCGAACCTCCAGCGGAGCAATGAGCAGTTCTTC. This gives the protein CASSLANLQRSNEQFF.

The gene calls are TRBV5-3 and TRBJ1-1, with D unclear. TRBV5-3 is designated an ORF whose function remains uncertain. The CDR3 runs to 16 residues. Deletions cut 8 bases from V and 1 base from J, with 21 bases between. CDR3 DNA sequence: TGTGCCAGTATCTCACGTCTTCAGGTGACGAACACTGAAGCTTTCTTT. This codes for CASISRLQVTNTEAFF.

As to this clone: A junction end diverges from the germline sequence, so it may reflect a read error. Other DNA sequences in the sample encode the same CDR3. The chain links TRBV28 to TRBJ2-6; D is perhaps TRBD1 (5 bases). CDR1 MDHEN and CDR2 SYDVKM come from the germline V gene. This CDR3 contains 17 residues. For the CDR3, the DNA is TGTGCCAGCAGCTCCAGGGTTCTACTGTCTGGAGCCAACGTCCTGACTTTC. Its translation: CASSSRVLLSGANVLTF.

A remark on this clone: The junction differs from germline at one of its ends, possibly a read error. This chain joins TRBV4-1 and TRBJ2-7; D gene uncertain. CDR1 is MGHRA and CDR2 is YSYEKL in the germline V gene. The CDR3 sequence is 13 residues long. The CDR3 DNA reads as TGTGCCAGCAGCCGTCGACTGAGTGCGGAGCAGTACTTC. It yields the protein CASSRRLSAEQYF.

The chain couples TRBV7-8 to TRBJ1-1; D is ambiguous. Trimming removed 1 base at V and 4 bases at J, with 7 bases between. The CDR3 extends over 13 amino acids. Germline CDR1 SGHVS, CDR2 FQNEAQ. This CDR3 is CASSLGLGTEAFF. For the CDR3, the DNA is TGTGCCAGCAGCTTAGGATTGGGCACTGAAGCTTTCTTT.

The rearrangement links TRBV15 to TRBJ1-1; 8 nucleotides agree with TRBD1. The J segment lost 6 bases and the V segment lost 5 bases, leaving 8 bases of the junction unmatched. The CDR3 loop spans 14 amino acids. CDR1 LNHNV and CDR2 YYDKDF come from the germline V gene (reference sequence). CDR3 DNA sequence: TGTGCCACCAGCCCGACAGGGGAGATCCCTGAAGCTTTCTTT. Translated, it gives CATSPTGEIPEAFF.

The J gene is TRBJ2-7, the V gene TRBV27; D is undetermined. Germline-derived CDR1 and CDR2 are MNHEY and SMNVEV (reference sequence). The length of the CDR3 is 14 residues. Deletions cut 5 bases from V and 3 bases from J, with 14 bases between. DNA for the CDR3: TGTGCCAGCAGTCTTAAGGGCATCGACTACGAGCAGTACTTC. It encodes CASSLKGIDYEQYF.

The chain couples TRBV6-1 to TRBJ2-1; TRBD2 agrees at 8 bases. The CDR3 has 16 residues. V gave up 0 bases and J gave up 2 bases; unmatched junction bases: 3. CDR1 MNHNS and CDR2 SASEGT come from the germline V gene. The CDR3 bases are TGTGCCAGCAGTGAAGCCGCGGGAGGCACCTACAATGAGCAGTTCTTC. This encodes CASSEAAGGTYNEQFF.

This clone was seen just once. The V gene is TRBV7-2, the J gene TRBJ1-5; 12 bases match TRBD1. V gave up 5 bases and J gave up 6 bases; unmatched junction bases: 8. CDR1 and CDR2 (germline): SGHTA, FQGNSA. The CDR3 runs 16 residues. The CDR3 is CASSLTGTGGRQPQHF. The DNA of the CDR3 is TGTGCCAGCAGCCTGACCGGGACAGGGGGCCGTCAGCCCCAGCATTTT.

This rearrangement joins TRBV2 to TRBJ2-7, with D possibly being TRBD1 (5 bases). Germline loops: CDR1 SNHLY, CDR2 FYNNEI. This CDR3 is 17 amino acids long. V lost 7 bases, J lost 2 bases, and 24 bases lay in between. The CDR3 region is CASNVGAPMRKPYEQYF. DNA for the CDR3: TGTGCCAGCAATGTTGGGGCCCCTATGCGTAAGCCCTACGAGCAGTACTTC.

The J gene is TRBJ2-5, the V gene TRBV2, with D possibly TRBD1 on 6 matching bases. The J call may be in error: the DNA end matches TRBJ2-7 better. This CDR3 has 12 residues. Germline V gene data show CDR1 as SNHLY and CDR2 as FYNNEI. For the CDR3, the DNA is TGTGCCAGCAGGGACAGACTCTACGAGCAGTACTTC. This gives the protein CASRDRLYEQYF.

The rearrangement links TRBV2 to TRBJ2-7; unclear D gene. V shed 1 base and J shed 2 bases, with 6 bases lying between them. CDR3 size: 13 residues. Germline V gene sequence: CDR1 SNHLY, CDR2 FYNNEI. The CDR3 sequence is CASSEDRAYEQYF. The CDR3 nucleotides read TGTGCCAGCAGTGAAGACCGGGCCTACGAGCAGTACTTC.

The chain combines TRBV14 with TRBJ2-1; D is possibly TRBD1 or TRBD2 (5 bases each). Trimming pared 4 bases from V and 5 bases from J, leaving 15 bases between. There are 15 residues in the CDR3. Germline V gene sequence: CDR1 SGHDN, CDR2 FVKESK. CDR3 in amino acids: CASSPTRGRNNEQFF. DNA of the CDR3: TGTGCCAGCAGCCCTACCCGGGGACGGAACAATGAGCAGTTCTTC.

The chain joins TRBV19 to TRBJ1-5; D gene uncertain. V was trimmed by 7 bases and J by 7 bases, leaving 20 bases between them. The germline V gene encodes CDR1 LNHDA and CDR2 SQIVND (reference sequence). This CDR3 has 15 amino acids. The chain's CDR3 is CASTELPVFMQPQHF. The CDR3 bases are TGTGCCAGTACCGAACTTCCAGTCTTCATGCAGCCCCAGCATTTT.

The rearrangement joins TRBV19 to TRBJ1-2; D is unclear. Looked up from germline, CDR1 is LNHDA and CDR2 is SQIVND (reference sequence). The V end was cut by 6 bases, the J end by 9 bases, with 14 bases between. The length of the CDR3 is 12 residues. CDR3 DNA: TGTGCCAGTAGAAACGGGTGGTCACGCTACACCTTC. It translates to CASRNGWSRYTF.

This chain uses TRBV4-2 with TRBJ2-5; no reliable D call. The CDR3 consists of 15 residues. V shed 1 base and J shed 4 bases, with 13 bases lying between them. Looked up from germline, CDR1 is LGHNA and CDR2 is YNFKEQ. CDR3 DNA: TGTGCCAGCAGCCAAGTAAATGGCCCCCCAGAGACCCAGTACTTC. It yields the protein CASSQVNGPPETQYF.

The chain joins TRBV6-5 to TRBJ2-7; D not certain. The CDR3 loop spans 15 amino acids. V lost 0 bases and J 2 bases, leaving 11 bases between the germline ends. Germline-derived CDR1 and CDR2 are MNHEY and SVGAGI. The CDR3 DNA reads TGTGCCAGCAGTTACTCGGAGCGACCAACCTACGAGCAGTACTTC. This sequence encodes CASSYSERPTYEQYF.

This clone was picked up one time. The V call is TRBV7-9, the J call TRBJ2-3; 10 nucleotides match TRBD2. The CDR3 spans 15 residues. V trimming: 4 bases; J trimming: 3 bases; junction bases outside the gene matches: 4. Looked up from germline, CDR1 is SEHNR and CDR2 is FQNEAQ (reference sequence). DNA of the CDR3: TGTGCCAGCAGCTATAGCGGGAGGTGGACAGATACGCAGTATTTT. Translating it yields CASSYSGRWTDTQYF.

This chain uses TRBV11-2 with TRBJ2-1; perhaps TRBD2 as D (6 bases). The ends were cut back, 5 bases at V and 0 bases at J, with 11 bases in the middle. Germline lookup yields CDR1 SGHAT and CDR2 FQNNGV. This CDR3 region has 15 residues. The DNA for the CDR3 is TGTGCCAGCAGCGACCACGGGAGCTCCTACAATGAGCAGTTCTTC. It codes for CASSDHGSSYNEQFF.

The CDR3 DNA reads TGTGCCAGCAGTGATTTGGGTTCGGTGGATGAAAAACTGTTTTTT. This translates into CASSDLGSVDEKLFF. V and J are TRBV2 and TRBJ1-4; D remains unclear. The CDR3 has 15 residues. In germline, CDR1 is SNHLY, CDR2 FYNNEI. Trimming took off 3 bases at V and 6 bases at J, with 14 bases between the two ends.

The rearrangement uses TRBV11-3 and TRBJ1-2; D possibly corresponds to TRBD1 (6 bases). V dropped 3 bases and J dropped 4 bases, with 15 bases sitting between them. Germline V gene data show CDR1 as SGHNT and CDR2 as YENEEA. CDR3 length: 15 residues. The DNA of the CDR3 is TGTGCCAGCAGCTTCCCCTCACAGGGTACCTATGGCTACACCTTC. Protein product: CASSFPSQGTYGYTF. Full variable domain (missing parts from reference TRBV11-3 and TRBJ1-2): EAGVVQSPRYKIIEKKQPVAFWCNPISGHNTLYWYLQNLGQGPELLIRYENEEAVDDSQLPKDRFSAERLKGVDSTLKIQPAELGDSAVYLCASSFPSQGTYGYTFGSGTRLTVV.

The CDR3 spells CASSLGGRAPHEQYF. CDR3 coding DNA: TGTGCCAGCAGCTTGGGGGGTAGGGCTCCCCACGAGCAGTACTTC. The rearrangement uses TRBV5-4 and TRBJ2-7; D not certain. This CDR3 is built from 15 residues. Trimming took 0 bases from V and 5 from J, leaving 15 bases between them. Germline V gives CDR1 SGHNT, CDR2 YYREEE (reference sequence).

The genes are TRBV7-6 and TRBJ2-7; 8 bases map to TRBD1. CDR3 size: 14 residues. Germline CDR1 reads SGHVS; CDR2 reads FNYEAQ. With 4 bases clipped from V and 2 bases from J, the junction kept 4 bases outside the gene matches. Here the CDR3 reads CASSSGQGAYEQYF. The CDR3 bases are TGTGCCAGCAGCTCAGGACAGGGTGCCTACGAGCAGTACTTC.

The V call is TRBV9, the J call TRBJ1-2; 11 bases are a match to TRBD1. Germline V gene sequence: CDR1 SGDLS, CDR2 YYNGEE. The CDR3 covers 19 residues. V dropped 3 bases and J dropped 4; count of bases not matched to a gene: 17. In DNA form, the CDR3 reads TGTGCCAGCAGCGGCAGCCCCGCTTGGGACAGGGGGACAGTCTATGGCTACACCTTC. The encoded protein is CASSGSPAWDRGTVYGYTF.

This clone was observed many times. The chain carries TRBV25-1 and TRBJ2-3, with TRBD1 as a possible D gene (5 bases). Trimming cost V 9 bases and J 6 bases, with 13 bases left between them. The CDR3 is 12 residues long. Germline-derived CDR1 and CDR2 are MGHDK and SYGVNS. The CDR3 loop is CASTQGVDTQYF. CDR3 bases: TGTGCCAGTACACAAGGGGTGGATACGCAGTATTTT.

The chain employs TRBV5-1 and TRBJ2-3; D is perhaps TRBD1 (6 bases). The CDR3 is 17 residues long. Trimming cost V 2 bases and J 3 bases, with 19 bases left between them. Germline V gene data show CDR1 as SGHRS and CDR2 as YFSETQ. The CDR3 bases are TGCGCCAGCAGCTTCCTCCGACAGGCCCAAGGGACAGATACGCAGTATTTT. It translates to CASSFLRQAQGTDTQYF.

The V gene is TRBV7-9, the J gene TRBJ2-7, with 7 bases matching TRBD2. CDR1 and CDR2 from the germline V gene are SEHNR and FQNEAQ (reference sequence). Germline trimming cut 2 bases from V and 3 bases from J; bases unmatched to any gene: 7. CDR3 length: 15 amino acids. The CDR3, as DNA: TGTGCCAGCAGCTTACTTGCGGGAGAAAGCTACGAGCAGTACTTC. This encodes CASSLLAGESYEQYF.

This chain links TRBV7-1 with TRBJ2-6, with D possibly being TRBD1 (5 bases). TRBV7-1 is annotated as an ORF whose role is uncertain. This CDR3 spans 15 amino acids. V lost 5 bases, J lost 5 bases, and 13 bases lay in between. CDR3 sequence reads: CASSRGQSRANVLTF. For the CDR3, the DNA is TGTGCCAGCAGCCGAGGACAAAGTCGGGCCAACGTCCTGACTTTC.